The rows below give T cell receptor beta chains drawn from one sample of a study of T cell responses to AZD1222 COVID-19 vaccine. Sequenced by immunoSEQ multiplex PCR; TCRdb stores in-frame clones only, minus some. The sample lists under 170,000 clones; around 95% were seen once. Material: peripheral blood, obtained on day 0 of AZD1222 vaccination. The receptor source for this set is an adult in good health. Each CDR3 is given with its conserved first and last residue. Each record gives: J gene, V gene, D gene, CDR3 protein. A D gene is named only where the DNA matches it firmly.

j_call: TRBJ2-5; v_call: TRBV24-1; d_call: .; cdr3_aa: CATSDRREQETQYF
j_call: TRBJ1-6; v_call: TRBV28; d_call: .; cdr3_aa: CASSFTISPLHF
j_call: TRBJ2-1; v_call: TRBV19; d_call: TRBD2; cdr3_aa: CASSLTSGTYNEQFF
j_call: TRBJ1-5; v_call: TRBV10-2; d_call: .; cdr3_aa: CAIPPGSNQPQHF
j_call: TRBJ2-2; v_call: TRBV12-3/TRBV12-4; d_call: .; cdr3_aa: CASRRTGELFF
j_call: TRBJ1-5; v_call: TRBV19; d_call: .; cdr3_aa: CASSIFLGSLNQPQHF
j_call: TRBJ1-5; v_call: TRBV7-9; d_call: TRBD1; cdr3_aa: CASSSGQGGQPQHF
j_call: TRBJ2-1; v_call: TRBV28; d_call: TRBD1; cdr3_aa: CASSPGQGSPNEQFF
j_call: TRBJ1-3; v_call: TRBV30; d_call: .; cdr3_aa: CAGVGRNTIYF
j_call: TRBJ2-2; v_call: TRBV5-4; d_call: TRBD2; cdr3_aa: CASSFGLAGVGGGELFF
j_call: TRBJ1-1; v_call: TRBV4-1; d_call: .; cdr3_aa: CASSQFNLRDTEAFF
j_call: TRBJ1-5; v_call: TRBV28; d_call: TRBD1; cdr3_aa: CASSQNPPGRTGEVDQPQHF
j_call: TRBJ1-4; v_call: TRBV6-6; d_call: TRBD1; cdr3_aa: CASSNTGVPTNEKLFF
j_call: TRBJ1-6; v_call: TRBV4-3; d_call: .; cdr3_aa: CASSQAVAGLNSPLHF
j_call: TRBJ1-1; v_call: TRBV25-1; d_call: .; cdr3_aa: CASSELQGYTEAFF